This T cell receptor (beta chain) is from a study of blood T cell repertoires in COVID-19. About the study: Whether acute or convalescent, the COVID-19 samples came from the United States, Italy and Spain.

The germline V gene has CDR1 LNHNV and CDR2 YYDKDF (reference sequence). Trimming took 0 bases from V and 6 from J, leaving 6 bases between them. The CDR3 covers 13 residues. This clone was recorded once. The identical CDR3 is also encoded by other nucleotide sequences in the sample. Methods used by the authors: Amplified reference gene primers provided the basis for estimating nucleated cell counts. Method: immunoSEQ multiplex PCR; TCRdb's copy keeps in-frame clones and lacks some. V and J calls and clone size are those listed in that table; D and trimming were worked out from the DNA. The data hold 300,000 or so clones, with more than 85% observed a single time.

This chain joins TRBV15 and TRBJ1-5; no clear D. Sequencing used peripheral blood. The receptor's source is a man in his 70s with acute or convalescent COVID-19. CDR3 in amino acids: CATSRDRGQPQHF. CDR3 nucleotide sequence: TGTGCCACCAGCAGAGATCGGGGTCAGCCCCAGCATTTT.